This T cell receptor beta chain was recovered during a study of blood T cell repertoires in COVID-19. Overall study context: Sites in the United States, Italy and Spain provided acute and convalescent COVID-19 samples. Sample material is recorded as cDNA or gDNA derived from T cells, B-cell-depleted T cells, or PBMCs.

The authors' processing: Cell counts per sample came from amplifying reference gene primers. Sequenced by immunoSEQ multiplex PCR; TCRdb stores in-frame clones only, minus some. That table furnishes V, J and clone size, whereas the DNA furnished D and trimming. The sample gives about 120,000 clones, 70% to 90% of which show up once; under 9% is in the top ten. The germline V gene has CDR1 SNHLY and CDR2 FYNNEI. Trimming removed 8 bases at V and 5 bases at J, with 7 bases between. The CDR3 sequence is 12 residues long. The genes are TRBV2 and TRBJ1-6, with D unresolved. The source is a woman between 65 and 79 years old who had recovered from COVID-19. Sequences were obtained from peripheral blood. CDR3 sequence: CASGGNNSPLHF. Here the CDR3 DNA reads TGTGCCAGCGGCGGGAATAATTCACCCCTCCACTTT.